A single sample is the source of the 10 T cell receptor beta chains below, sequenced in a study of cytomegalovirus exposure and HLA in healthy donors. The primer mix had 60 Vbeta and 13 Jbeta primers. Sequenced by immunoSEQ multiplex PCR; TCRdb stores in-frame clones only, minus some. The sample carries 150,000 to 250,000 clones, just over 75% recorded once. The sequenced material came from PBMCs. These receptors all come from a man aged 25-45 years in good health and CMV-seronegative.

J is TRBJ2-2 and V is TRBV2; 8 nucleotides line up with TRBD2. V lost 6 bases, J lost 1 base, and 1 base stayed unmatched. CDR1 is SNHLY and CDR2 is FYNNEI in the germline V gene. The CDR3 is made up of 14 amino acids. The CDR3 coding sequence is TGTGCCAGCAGACTAGCGGAGAACACCGGGGAGCTGTTTTTT. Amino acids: CASRLAENTGELFF.

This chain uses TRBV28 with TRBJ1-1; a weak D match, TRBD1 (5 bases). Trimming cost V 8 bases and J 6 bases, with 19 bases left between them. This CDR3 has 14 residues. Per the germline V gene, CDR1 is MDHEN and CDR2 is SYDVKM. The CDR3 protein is CASGGYGGSPEAFF. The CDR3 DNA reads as TGTGCCAGCGGGGGGTACGGGGGGAGTCCTGAAGCTTTCTTT.

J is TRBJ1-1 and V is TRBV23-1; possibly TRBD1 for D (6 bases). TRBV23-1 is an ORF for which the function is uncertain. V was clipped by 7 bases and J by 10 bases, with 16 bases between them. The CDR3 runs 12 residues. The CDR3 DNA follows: TGCGCCAGCAAAGGGGGGGCCGAGAGAGCTTTCTTT. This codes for CASKGGAERAFF.

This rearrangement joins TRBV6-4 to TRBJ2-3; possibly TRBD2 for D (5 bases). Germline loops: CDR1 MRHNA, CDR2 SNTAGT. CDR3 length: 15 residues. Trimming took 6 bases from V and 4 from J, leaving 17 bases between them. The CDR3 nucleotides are TGTGCCAGCAGGGAGGACCATACTGGGGCAGATACGCAGTATTTT. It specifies CASREDHTGADTQYF.

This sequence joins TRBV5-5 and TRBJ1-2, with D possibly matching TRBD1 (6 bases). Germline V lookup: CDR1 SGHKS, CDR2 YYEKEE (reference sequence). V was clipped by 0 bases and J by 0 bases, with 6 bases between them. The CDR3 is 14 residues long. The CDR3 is CASSLGTANYGYTF. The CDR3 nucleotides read TGTGCCAGCAGCTTGGGGACAGCTAACTATGGCTACACCTTC.

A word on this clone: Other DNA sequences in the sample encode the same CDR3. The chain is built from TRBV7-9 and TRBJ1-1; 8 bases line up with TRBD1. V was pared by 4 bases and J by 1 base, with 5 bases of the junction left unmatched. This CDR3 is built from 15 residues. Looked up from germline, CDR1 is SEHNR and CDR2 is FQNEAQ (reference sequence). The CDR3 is CASSWAGGPNTEAFF. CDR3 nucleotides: TGTGCCAGCAGCTGGGCAGGGGGCCCGAACACTGAAGCTTTCTTT.

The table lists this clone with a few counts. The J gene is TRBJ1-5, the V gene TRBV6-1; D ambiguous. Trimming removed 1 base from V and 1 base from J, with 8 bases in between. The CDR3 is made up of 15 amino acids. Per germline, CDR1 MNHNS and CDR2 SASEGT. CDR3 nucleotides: TGTGCCAGCAGTGAAGAAAGCCAAAGCAATCAGCCCCAGCATTTT. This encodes CASSEESQSNQPQHF.

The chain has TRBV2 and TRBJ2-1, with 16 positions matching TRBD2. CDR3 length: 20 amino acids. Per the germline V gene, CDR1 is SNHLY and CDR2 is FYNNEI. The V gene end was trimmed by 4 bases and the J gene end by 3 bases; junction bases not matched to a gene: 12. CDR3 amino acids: CASSAPEGLAGGQNYNEQFF. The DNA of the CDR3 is TGTGCCAGCAGTGCCCCCGAGGGACTAGCGGGAGGGCAGAACTACAATGAGCAGTTCTTC.

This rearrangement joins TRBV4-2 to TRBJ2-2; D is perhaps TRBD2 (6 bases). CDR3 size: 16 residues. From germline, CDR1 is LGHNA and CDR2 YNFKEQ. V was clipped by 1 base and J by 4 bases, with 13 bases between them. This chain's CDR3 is CASSQAGETVTGELFF. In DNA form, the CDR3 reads TGTGCCAGCAGCCAAGCGGGGGAGACGGTCACCGGGGAGCTGTTTTTT.

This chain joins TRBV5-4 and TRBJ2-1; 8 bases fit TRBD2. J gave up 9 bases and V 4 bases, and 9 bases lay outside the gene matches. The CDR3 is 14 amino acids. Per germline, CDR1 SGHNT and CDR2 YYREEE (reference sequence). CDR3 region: CASSQIAGSVEQFF. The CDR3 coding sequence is TGTGCCAGCAGCCAAATAGCGGGATCTGTTGAGCAGTTCTTC.